A single sample gave rise to the 11 T cell receptor beta chains below, sequenced in a study of blood T cell repertoires in COVID-19. Sequencing used immunoSEQ multiplex PCR; TCRdb keeps in-frame clones, though not all of them. This repertoire shows 200,000 to 250,000 clones, around 82% found once; its top ten account for under 8.5%. The sequencing input was peripheral blood. The origin of the receptors is a woman aged 70-85 years with acute or convalescent COVID-19.

This clone was observed a few times. The identical CDR3 is also encoded by other nucleotide sequences in the sample. The V gene is TRBV12-3 or TRBV12-4, the J gene TRBJ1-2, with 9 positions matching TRBD1. This CDR3 has 13 amino acids. V shed 3 bases, J shed 8 bases, and the junction held 4 bases outside the gene matches. CDR3 loop: CASSFGQGRGYTF. The CDR3 nucleotides are TGTGCCAGCAGTTTTGGACAGGGGAGGGGCTACACCTTC.

The chain is built from TRBV10-1 and TRBJ2-5, with unresolved D. The CDR3 spans 12 residues. Germline V gives CDR1 WNHNN, CDR2 SYGVQD (reference sequence). The ends were cut back, 5 bases at V and 2 bases at J, with 6 bases in the middle. CDR3 amino acids: CASSLEQETQYF. DNA of the CDR3: TGCGCCAGCAGTTTAGAGCAAGAGACCCAGTACTTC.

The chain couples TRBV3-1 (or the pseudogene TRBV3-2) to TRBJ2-3, with a tentative D call TRBD2 (6 bases). This CDR3 spans 17 amino acids. Germline assignment: CDR1 LGHDT and CDR2 YNNKEL (reference sequence). Trimming pared 0 bases from V and 4 bases from J, leaving 17 bases between. CDR3 DNA sequence: TGTGCCAGCAGCCAAGATCAACGGGGGAGGATCCCAGATACGCAGTATTTT. Its translation is CASSQDQRGRIPDTQYF.

The genes are TRBV14 and TRBJ2-7, with a tentative D call TRBD2 (5 bases). Germline V gives CDR1 SGHDN, CDR2 FVKESK. The CDR3 is 13 amino acids. Trimming took off 1 base at V and 7 bases at J, with 11 bases between the two ends. CDR3 sequence (DNA): TGTGCCAGCAGCCAAGTCCCGGGATGGGAGCAGTACGTC. Translating it yields CASSQVPGWEQYV.

This clone was picked up a small number of times. This chain connects TRBV30 to TRBJ1-6, with D perhaps TRBD1 (5 bases). The CDR3 covers 13 residues. Germline V CDR1 and CDR2: GTSNPN, SVGIG (reference sequence). Trimming took 3 bases from V and 7 from J, leaving 10 bases between them. The CDR3 reads CAWSQGRNSPLHF. For the CDR3, the DNA is TGTGCCTGGAGCCAGGGTAGGAATTCACCCCTCCACTTT.

The rearrangement links TRBV5-4 to TRBJ2-3; 8 bases are a match to TRBD2. This CDR3 is built from 15 residues. In germline, CDR1 is SGHNT, CDR2 YYREEE (reference sequence). V dropped 7 bases and J dropped 1; count of bases not matched to a gene: 8. DNA of the CDR3: TGTGCCAGCCACGGAATGACTAGCGGCACAGATACGCAGTATTTT. Its translation is CASHGMTSGTDTQYF.

The genes are TRBV5-1 and TRBJ2-6; TRBD1 agrees at 8 bases. The CDR3 is 17 amino acids. V shed 4 bases, J shed 0 bases, and the junction held 6 bases outside the gene matches. Per the germline V gene, CDR1 is SGHRS and CDR2 is YFSETQ. The CDR3 DNA reads as TGCGCCAGCAGCCCCGGGACAGGAACCTCTGGGGCCAACGTCCTGACTTTC. It specifies CASSPGTGTSGANVLTF. Full variable domain (outside the CDR3, taken from reference TRBV5-1 and TRBJ2-6): KAGVTQTPRYLIKTRGQQVTLSCSPISGHRSVSWYQQTPGQGLQFLFEYFSETQRNKGNFPGRFSGRQFSNSRSEMNVSTLELGDSALYLCASSPGTGTSGANVLTFGAGSRLTVL.

The V call is TRBV29-1, the J call TRBJ1-2; D unclear. Germline CDR1 is SQVTM and CDR2 is ANQGSEA. The length of the CDR3 is 14 residues. The V end was cut by 1 base, the J end by 4 bases, with 13 bases between. As DNA, the CDR3 is TGCAGCGTTGAAGGAGACACCCACAGCTATGGCTACACCTTC. This encodes CSVEGDTHSYGYTF.

This clone was picked up many times. V and J are TRBV24-1 and TRBJ2-5, with D perhaps TRBD1 (7 bases). Trimming removed 4 bases from V and 4 bases from J, with 15 bases in between. The germline V gene encodes CDR1 KGHDR and CDR2 SFDVKD. The CDR3 has 15 residues. CDR3 amino acids: CATSETGMGGETQYF. In DNA form, the CDR3 reads TGTGCCACCAGTGAGACAGGGATGGGAGGAGAGACCCAGTACTTC.

This clone came up a few times. The chain links TRBV24-1 to TRBJ1-2; D is possibly TRBD1 (5 bases). Germline CDR1 reads KGHDR; CDR2 reads SFDVKD. This CDR3 has 14 amino acids. Trimming removed 7 bases from V and 7 bases from J, with 18 bases in between. Here the CDR3 DNA reads TGTGCCACCAGCCTCAGCCAGGGTTTCGGTGGCTACACCTTC. Its translation is CATSLSQGFGGYTF.

This clone was counted only a few times. The chain has TRBV15 and TRBJ1-2; D is unresolved. CDR3 size: 14 residues. The V and J ends lost 0 bases and 6 bases respectively, with 11 bases between them. Germline CDR1 reads LNHNV; CDR2 reads YYDKDF (reference sequence). In nucleotides, the CDR3 is TGTGCCACCAGCAGAGATAGTGGGCTCGATGGCTACACCTTC. Protein: CATSRDSGLDGYTF.